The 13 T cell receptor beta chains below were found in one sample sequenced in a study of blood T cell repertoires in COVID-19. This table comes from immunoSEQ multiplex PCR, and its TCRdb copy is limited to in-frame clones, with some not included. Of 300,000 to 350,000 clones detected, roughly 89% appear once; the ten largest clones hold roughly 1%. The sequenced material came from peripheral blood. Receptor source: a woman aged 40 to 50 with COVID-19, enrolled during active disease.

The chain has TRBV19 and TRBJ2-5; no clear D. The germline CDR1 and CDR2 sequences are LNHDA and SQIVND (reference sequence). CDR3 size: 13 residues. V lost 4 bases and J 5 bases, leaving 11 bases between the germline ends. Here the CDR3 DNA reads TGTGCCAGTAGTAGAGACCTGGAGGAGACCCAGTACTTC. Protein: CASSRDLEETQYF.

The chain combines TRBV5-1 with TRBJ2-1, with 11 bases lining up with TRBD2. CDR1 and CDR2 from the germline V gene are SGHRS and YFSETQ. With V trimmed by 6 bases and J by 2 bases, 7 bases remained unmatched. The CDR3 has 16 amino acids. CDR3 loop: CASKETSGITYNEQFF. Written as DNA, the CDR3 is TGCGCCAGCAAGGAGACTAGCGGGATCACCTACAATGAGCAGTTCTTC.

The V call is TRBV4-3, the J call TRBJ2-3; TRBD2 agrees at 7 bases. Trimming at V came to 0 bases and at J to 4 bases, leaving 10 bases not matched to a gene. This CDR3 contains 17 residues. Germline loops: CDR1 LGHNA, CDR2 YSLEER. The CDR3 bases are TGCGCCAGCAGCCAAGAGGCTAGCGGATCGGGCCCAGATACGCAGTATTTT. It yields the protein CASSQEASGSGPDTQYF.

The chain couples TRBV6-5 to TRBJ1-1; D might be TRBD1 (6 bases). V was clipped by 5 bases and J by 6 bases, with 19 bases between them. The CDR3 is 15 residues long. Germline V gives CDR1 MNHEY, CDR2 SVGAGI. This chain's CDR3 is CASSTRGGGSSEAFF. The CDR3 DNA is TGTGCCAGCAGTACCCGGGGAGGGGGGAGTTCTGAAGCTTTCTTT.

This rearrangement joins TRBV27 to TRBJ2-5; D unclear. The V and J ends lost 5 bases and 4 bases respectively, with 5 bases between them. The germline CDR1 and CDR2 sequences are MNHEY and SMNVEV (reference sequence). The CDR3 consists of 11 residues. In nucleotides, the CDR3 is TGTGCCAGCAGTCGCGGAGAGACCCAGTACTTC. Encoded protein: CASSRGETQYF.

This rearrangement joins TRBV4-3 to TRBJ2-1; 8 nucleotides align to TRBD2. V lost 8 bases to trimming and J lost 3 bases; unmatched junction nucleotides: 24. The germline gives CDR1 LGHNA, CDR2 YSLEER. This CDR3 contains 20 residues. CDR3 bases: TGCGCCAGCCGTAGGTCGTTAGTGAGCGGGAGTTCGAGTCACTACAATGAGCAGTTCTTC. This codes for CASRRSLVSGSSSHYNEQFF.

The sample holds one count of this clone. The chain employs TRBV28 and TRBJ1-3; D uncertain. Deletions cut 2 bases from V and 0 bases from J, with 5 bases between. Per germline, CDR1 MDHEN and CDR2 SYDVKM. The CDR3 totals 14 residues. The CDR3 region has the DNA TGTGCCAGCAGTTTACGGTTCTCTGGAAACACCATATATTTT. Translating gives CASSLRFSGNTIYF.

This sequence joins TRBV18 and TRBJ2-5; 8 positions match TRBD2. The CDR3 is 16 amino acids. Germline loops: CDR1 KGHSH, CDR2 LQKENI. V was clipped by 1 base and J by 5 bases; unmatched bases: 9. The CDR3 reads CASSPRSMASGETQYF. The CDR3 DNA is TGTGCCAGCTCACCACGAAGTATGGCTAGCGGGGAGACCCAGTACTTC.

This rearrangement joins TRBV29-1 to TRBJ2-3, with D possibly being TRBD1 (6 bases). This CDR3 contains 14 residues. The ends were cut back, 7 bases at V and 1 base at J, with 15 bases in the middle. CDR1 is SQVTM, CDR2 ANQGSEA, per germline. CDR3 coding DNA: TGCAGCGCCTCAACAGGGTTGGGCACAGATACGCAGTATTTT. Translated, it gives CSASTGLGTDTQYF.

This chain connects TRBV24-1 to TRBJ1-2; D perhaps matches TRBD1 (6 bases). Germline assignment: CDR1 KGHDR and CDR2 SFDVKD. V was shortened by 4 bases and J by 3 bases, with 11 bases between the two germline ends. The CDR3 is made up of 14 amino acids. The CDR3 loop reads CATSDSGQHYGYTF. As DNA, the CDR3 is TGTGCCACCAGTGACTCCGGACAGCACTATGGCTACACCTTC.

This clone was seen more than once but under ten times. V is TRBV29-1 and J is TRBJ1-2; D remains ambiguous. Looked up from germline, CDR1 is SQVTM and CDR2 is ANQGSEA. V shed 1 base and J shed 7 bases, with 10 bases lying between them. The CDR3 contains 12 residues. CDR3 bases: TGCAGCGTTGAAGGCGGGTATAGTGGCTACACCTTC. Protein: CSVEGGYSGYTF.

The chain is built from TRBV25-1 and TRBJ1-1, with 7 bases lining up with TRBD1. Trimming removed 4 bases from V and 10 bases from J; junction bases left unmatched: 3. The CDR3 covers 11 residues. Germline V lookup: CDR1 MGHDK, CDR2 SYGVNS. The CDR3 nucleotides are TGTGCCAGCAGTGCGAACAGGGGAGCTTTCTTT. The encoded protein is CASSANRGAFF.

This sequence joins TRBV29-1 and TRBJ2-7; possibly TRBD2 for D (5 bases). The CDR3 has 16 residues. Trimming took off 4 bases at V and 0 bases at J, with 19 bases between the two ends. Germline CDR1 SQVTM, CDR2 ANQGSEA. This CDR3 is CSVGPPEAGPSYEQYF. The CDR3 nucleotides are TGCAGCGTTGGCCCCCCAGAGGCGGGCCCCTCCTACGAGCAGTACTTC.